This T cell receptor beta chain derives from a study of PD-L1 blockade in urothelial cancer. Study background: Study patients had been treated with 0 to 3 previous chemotherapy regimens. At 6 weeks and at 3 weeks (second dose) after treatment start, blood was analyzed. Median T cell yield from blood was about 150,000. Whole-study findings and limits: It was durable-benefit patients whose tumor-associated blood clones expanded more at 3 weeks.

The germline V gene encodes CDR1 LNHDA and CDR2 SQIVND (reference sequence). Losses at the gene ends were 2 bases for V and 6 bases for J; bases not matched to a gene: 6. There are 16 residues in the CDR3. Repertoires were generated with immunoSEQ multiplex PCR, while TCRdb's copy carries only in-frame clones and drops some. The profile covers some 63,000 clones, with about four fifths appearing a single time and more than 5.5% taken by the ten largest. Noted time point: pretreatment peripheral blood. About this clone itself: Its target is unknown.

This sequence originates from a man aged 65 to 85 with urothelial cancer. The chain joins TRBV19 to TRBJ2-1; 11 positions agree with TRBD2. The sample in question was PBMCs, obtained around atezolizumab (anti-PD-L1) treatment. The CDR3 DNA follows: TGTGCCAGTAGTATATTTATTGGACTAGCGGGCAATGAGCAGTTCTTC. Amino acids: CASSIFIGLAGNEQFF.